The 29 T cell receptor beta chains in this list originate from one sample, sequenced in a study of blood T cell repertoires in COVID-19 (dated by TCRdb to about 2020). Library preparation used the immunoSEQ multiplex PCR assay. TCRdb stores this immuneACCESS table with in-frame sequences only. Part of the clones is absent; in the studies checked, under half of the shortfall reflects unresolved V genes, and no reason is known for the rest. The sample has about 47,000 clones on record, around 84% of them singletons. 2.5% to 3% of the sample is held by the ten biggest clonotypes. The sample was peripheral blood. The receptors were sampled from a man aged 50 to 59 with acute or convalescent COVID-19.

The chain uses TRBV4-1 and TRBJ2-3; TRBD2 matches 11 bases. Germline trimming cut 2 bases from V and 0 bases from J; bases unmatched to any gene: 7. The CDR3 totals 18 residues. The germline CDR1 and CDR2 sequences are MGHRA and YSYEKL. The CDR3 sequence: CASSQRLAGGTSTDTQYF. DNA for the CDR3: TGCGCCAGCAGCCAAAGGCTAGCGGGGGGTACTAGCACAGATACGCAGTATTTT.

The V call is TRBV6-2 or TRBV6-3, the J call TRBJ1-6; no firm D call. V gave up 4 bases and J gave up 7 bases, with 20 bases separating them. The germline V gene has CDR1 MNHEY and CDR2 SVGEGT. The CDR3 covers 17 residues. The CDR3 DNA is TGTGCCAGCAGTTCCGTCGCATCGGCGGTATTCAATTCACCCCTCCACTTT. Its protein is CASSSVASAVFNSPLHF.

The V call is TRBV5-1, the J call TRBJ2-7, with D possibly matching TRBD1 (6 bases). Germline assignment: CDR1 SGHRS and CDR2 YFSETQ. Trimming took 4 bases from V and 0 from J, leaving 8 bases between them. The CDR3 runs 13 residues. The CDR3 region is CASSRDNSYEQYF. CDR3 DNA sequence: TGCGCCAGCAGCCGGGACAACTCCTACGAGCAGTACTTC. The variable domain in full, completed from reference TRBV5-1 and TRBJ2-7, reads KAGVTQTPRYLIKTRGQQVTLSCSPISGHRSVSWYQQTPGQGLQFLFEYFSETQRNKGNFPGRFSGRQFSNSRSEMNVSTLELGDSALYLCASSRDNSYEQYFGPGTRLTVT.

The V gene is TRBV6-2 or TRBV6-3, the J gene TRBJ2-5; 8 bases match TRBD2. V shed 5 bases, J shed 4 bases, and the junction held 6 bases outside the gene matches. This CDR3 is built from 14 residues. Germline V gene sequence: CDR1 MNHEY, CDR2 SVGEGT. The CDR3 loop reads CASSLTSVLETQYF. For the CDR3, the DNA is TGTGCCAGCAGTCTGACTAGCGTACTAGAGACCCAGTACTTC.

The CDR3 is CASSPLWGGDTEAFF. In nucleotides, the CDR3 is TGTGCCAGCAGTCCACTCTGGGGGGGAGACACTGAAGCTTTCTTT. This sequence joins TRBV6-5 and TRBJ1-1, with D maybe TRBD1 (5 bases). CDR3 length: 15 amino acids. The V gene lost 5 bases and the J gene lost 3 bases, with 16 bases spanning the gap. Germline CDR1 and CDR2: MNHEY and SVGAGI.

The V call is TRBV18, the J call TRBJ1-2; 7 bases fit TRBD1. Germline values: CDR1 KGHSH, CDR2 LQKENI. The length of the CDR3 is 13 residues. The junction had 2 bases not matched to a gene; V was cut back by 5 bases and J by 2 bases. The CDR3 here is CASSGQENYGYTF. The CDR3, as DNA: TGTGCCAGCTCAGGACAGGAGAACTATGGCTACACCTTC.

This chain connects TRBV5-4 to TRBJ2-2; D gene ambiguous. The CDR3 is made up of 12 amino acids. The germline V gene has CDR1 SGHNT and CDR2 YYREEE (reference sequence). Between the trimmed V and J ends, which lost 4 bases and 7 bases, there was a span of 8 bases. The DNA for the CDR3 is TGTGCCAGCAGCGCGGAACACGGGGAGCTGTTTTTT. It codes for CASSAEHGELFF.

The chain uses TRBV7-9 and TRBJ2-7, with TRBD1 as a possible D gene (6 bases). The CDR3 loop spans 16 amino acids. Trimming removed 5 bases from V and 2 bases from J, with 19 bases in between. The germline gives CDR1 SEHNR, CDR2 FQNEAQ (reference sequence). This CDR3 is CASSRPPTTGPYEQYF. CDR3 bases: TGTGCCAGCAGCCGACCCCCTACGACAGGACCCTACGAGCAGTACTTC. The full variable domain, rest sourced from reference TRBV7-9 and TRBJ2-7, is DTGVSQNPRHKITKRGQNVTFRCDPISEHNRLYWYRQTLGQGPEFLTYFQNEAQLEKSRLLSDRFSAERPKGSFSTLEIQRTEQGDSAMYLCASSRPPTTGPYEQYFGPGTRLTVT.

The chain couples TRBV28 to TRBJ2-5, with 11 positions matching TRBD2. V lost 6 bases to trimming and J lost 4 bases; unmatched junction nucleotides: 13. The CDR3 covers 17 residues. In germline, CDR1 is MDHEN, CDR2 SYDVKM. CDR3 amino acids: CASSLPWTSGPGETQYF. CDR3 nucleotides: TGTGCCAGCAGCTTGCCGTGGACTAGCGGGCCCGGAGAGACCCAGTACTTC.

The chain uses TRBV28 and TRBJ2-7; TRBD2 is a possible D gene (6 bases). This CDR3 has 11 amino acids. The germline V gene has CDR1 MDHEN and CDR2 SYDVKM. Trimming removed 3 bases at V and 6 bases at J, with 6 bases between. CDR3 sequence reads: CASSLGGEQYF. DNA of the CDR3: TGTGCCAGCAGTTTGGGGGGCGAGCAGTACTTC.

The chain has TRBV5-1 and TRBJ2-3; possible D gene TRBD1, 6 bases. Germline V gives CDR1 SGHRS, CDR2 YFSETQ. The CDR3 totals 14 residues. V shed 0 bases and J shed 6 bases, with 11 bases lying between them. CDR3 loop: CASSLEGDGDTQYF. CDR3 DNA: TGCGCCAGCAGCTTGGAGGGGGACGGGGATACGCAGTATTTT.

Worth noting for this clone: Being one base from a much bigger clone, this may be a read error. Other nucleotide sequences in the sample specify the same CDR3. The V and J genes are TRBV13 and TRBJ2-6; 16 bases are a match to TRBD2. The CDR3 is made up of 20 amino acids. The V segment lost 6 bases and the J segment 4 bases; nucleotides outside the gene matches: 12. Germline V CDR1 and CDR2: PRHDT, FYEKMQ (reference sequence). Here the CDR3 DNA reads TGTGCCAGCAGTGAATCGGGACTAGCGGGGGGGCCCCCGGGGGCCAACGTCCTGACTTTC. Amino acids: CASSESGLAGGPPGANVLTF.

The genes are TRBV5-8 and TRBJ2-7; 8 nucleotides agree with TRBD1. Germline V lookup: CDR1 SGHTS, CDR2 YDEGEE. Trimming removed 2 bases from V and 0 bases from J; junction bases left unmatched: 7. This CDR3 region has 16 residues. CDR3 sequence: CASSFRDRHRSYEQYF. The CDR3 nucleotides are TGTGCCAGCAGCTTCCGGGACAGGCACCGCTCCTACGAGCAGTACTTC.

In its sample, this clone was seen a few times. V usage is TRBV19 and J usage is TRBJ1-5; a possible D gene is TRBD1 (5 bases). CDR3 length: 12 residues. Germline V gene lookup returns CDR1 LNHDA and CDR2 SQIVND (reference sequence). Deletions cut 7 bases from V and 3 bases from J, with 7 bases between. The CDR3 is CASTRDNQPQHF. The CDR3, as DNA: TGTGCCAGTACCAGGGACAATCAGCCCCAGCATTTT.

The chain has TRBV5-1 and TRBJ2-1; TRBD2 aligns across 10 bases. Per germline, CDR1 SGHRS and CDR2 YFSETQ. The CDR3 spans 15 residues. The V and J ends lost 0 bases and 6 bases, in that order; junction bases with no gene match: 3. This CDR3 is CASSLAVAGGNEQFF. The CDR3 DNA reads as TGCGCCAGCAGCTTGGCGGTAGCGGGAGGCAATGAGCAGTTCTTC.

CDR3 sequence reads: CASSPGTSGYNEQFF. CDR3 in DNA: TGTGCCAGCTCACCTGGGACTAGCGGTTACAATGAGCAGTTCTTC. The rearrangement joins TRBV18 to TRBJ2-1, with 11 positions matching TRBD2. This CDR3 contains 15 residues. Germline V CDR1 and CDR2: KGHSH, LQKENI. V shed 3 bases, J shed 4 bases, and the junction held 2 bases outside the gene matches.

The V gene is TRBV21-1, the J gene TRBJ2-1; the DNA was not used to check the table's D call, TRBD1. TRBV21-1 is a pseudogene locus. The length of the CDR3 is 17 residues. The CDR3 loop reads CASSKETRQGYYNEQFF. In DNA form, the CDR3 reads TGTGCCAGCAGCAAAGAAACGAGACAGGGATACTACAATGAGCAGTTCTTC.

The CDR3 region is CASSHPDSGETQYF. The DNA of the CDR3 is TGCGCCAGCAGCCATCCTGACTCTGGAGAGACCCAGTACTTC. J is TRBJ2-5 and V is TRBV4-1; D remains ambiguous. V was pared by 3 bases and J by 4 bases, with 12 bases between. The CDR3 is 14 amino acids. Germline assignment: CDR1 MGHRA and CDR2 YSYEKL.

This clone was counted a few times. The chain couples TRBV10-1 to TRBJ1-2; D is unresolved. Looked up from germline, CDR1 is WNHNN and CDR2 is SYGVQD (reference sequence). The CDR3 length is 12 residues. Trimming shortened V by 8 bases and J by 0 bases, and 7 bases separated the two germline ends. This chain's CDR3 is CASGPSNYGYTF. CDR3 coding DNA: TGCGCCAGCGGGCCATCTAACTATGGCTACACCTTC.

This clone was seen just once. The chain joins TRBV5-1 to TRBJ2-5; 7 bases line up with TRBD1. V lost 4 bases, J lost 1 base, and 4 bases stayed unmatched. The CDR3 is made up of 14 amino acids. Germline lookup yields CDR1 SGHRS and CDR2 YFSETQ. The DNA for the CDR3 is TGCGCCAGCAGCATGGGACAGACCCAAGAGACCCAGTACTTC. Translated: CASSMGQTQETQYF. The complete variable domain, with remaining parts taken from reference TRBV5-1 and TRBJ2-5, reads KAGVTQTPRYLIKTRGQQVTLSCSPISGHRSVSWYQQTPGQGLQFLFEYFSETQRNKGNFPGRFSGRQFSNSRSEMNVSTLELGDSALYLCASSMGQTQETQYFGPGTRLLVL.

The gene calls are TRBV7-9 and TRBJ2-1, with TRBD2 matching over 12 bases. The CDR3 loop spans 15 amino acids. Losses at the gene ends were 4 bases for V and 3 bases for J; bases not matched to a gene: 1. Germline V CDR1 and CDR2: SEHNR, FQNEAQ (reference sequence). CDR3 coding DNA: TGTGCCAGCAGCTGGGGACTAGCGGGCTACAATGAGCAGTTCTTC. Protein: CASSWGLAGYNEQFF.

The CDR3 DNA reads as TGTGCCAGCAGCCAAGAAGGAGGGATGATGAACACTGAAGCTTTCTTT. Amino acids: CASSQEGGMMNTEAFF. This chain connects TRBV4-2 to TRBJ1-1; D call uncertain. This CDR3 contains 16 residues. Germline values: CDR1 LGHNA, CDR2 YNFKEQ. V was shortened by 0 bases and J by 0 bases, with 11 bases between the two germline ends.

This clone was counted between two and nine times. The V and J genes are TRBV6-5 and TRBJ2-2; 9 bases agree with TRBD1. The trim removed 4 bases at V and 7 bases at J, leaving 7 bases unmatched. CDR3 length: 15 amino acids. The germline gives CDR1 MNHEY, CDR2 SVGAGI. The CDR3 sequence is CASSSQTGGIGELFF. The CDR3 DNA sequence: TGTGCCAGCAGTTCCCAGACAGGGGGAATCGGGGAGCTGTTTTTT.

This sequence joins TRBV7-9 and TRBJ1-1; 10 nucleotides match TRBD1. V was clipped by 8 bases and J by 5 bases; unmatched bases: 8. This CDR3 is built from 14 residues. Germline CDR1 and CDR2: SEHNR and FQNEAQ (reference sequence). The CDR3 reads CASRTGDRGTEAFF. The CDR3 DNA follows: TGTGCCAGCCGTACCGGGGACAGGGGTACTGAAGCTTTCTTT.

The chain joins TRBV28 to TRBJ1-1, with 7 bases aligning to TRBD1. CDR3 length: 12 residues. V dropped 1 base and J dropped 8; count of bases not matched to a gene: 1. Germline values: CDR1 MDHEN, CDR2 SYDVKM. The CDR3 bases are TGTGCCAGCAGTTTATCGGACAGGGAAGCTTTCTTT. This codes for CASSLSDREAFF.

This chain connects TRBV28 to TRBJ2-7; 11 bases are shared with TRBD1. Germline V gene data show CDR1 as MDHEN and CDR2 as SYDVKM. V trimming: 5 bases; J trimming: 7 bases; junction bases outside the gene matches: 7. The CDR3 loop spans 14 amino acids. The CDR3 sequence is CASSPGTGGWEQYF. In nucleotides, the CDR3 is TGTGCCAGCAGTCCCGGGACAGGGGGTTGGGAGCAGTACTTC. Complete variable domain (other parts from reference TRBV28 and TRBJ2-7): DVKVTQSSRYLVKRTGEKVFLECVQDMDHENMFWYRQDPGLGLRLIYFSYDVKMKEKGDIPEGYSVSREKKERFSLILESASTNQTSMYLCASSPGTGGWEQYFGPGTRLTVT.

The rearrangement uses TRBV5-1 and TRBJ2-5, with D uncertain. V was cut by 0 bases and J by 5 bases, with 8 bases left in between. The germline CDR1 and CDR2 sequences are SGHRS and YFSETQ. The CDR3 runs 13 residues. Written as DNA, the CDR3 is TGCGCCAGCAGCTTGGCGATCGGGGAGACCCAGTACTTC. Its protein is CASSLAIGETQYF.

The chain has TRBV5-1 and TRBJ2-5; a possible D gene is TRBD1 (6 bases). The CDR3 totals 15 residues. Germline V lookup: CDR1 SGHRS, CDR2 YFSETQ. Between the trimmed V and J ends, which lost 1 base and 5 bases, there was a span of 15 bases. The CDR3 loop reads CASSLNQGRQETQYF. Written as DNA, the CDR3 is TGCGCCAGCAGCTTGAATCAGGGGCGCCAGGAGACCCAGTACTTC.

The chain employs TRBV3-1 (or the pseudogene TRBV3-2) and TRBJ1-4; 7 positions match TRBD1. This CDR3 is 14 amino acids long. Germline lookup yields CDR1 LGHDT and CDR2 YNNKEL (reference sequence). V shed 4 bases and J 5 bases; nucleotides not matched to a gene: 4. The CDR3: CASSLGGGNEKLFF. The CDR3, as DNA: TGTGCCAGCAGCCTAGGGGGCGGGAATGAAAAACTGTTTTTT.